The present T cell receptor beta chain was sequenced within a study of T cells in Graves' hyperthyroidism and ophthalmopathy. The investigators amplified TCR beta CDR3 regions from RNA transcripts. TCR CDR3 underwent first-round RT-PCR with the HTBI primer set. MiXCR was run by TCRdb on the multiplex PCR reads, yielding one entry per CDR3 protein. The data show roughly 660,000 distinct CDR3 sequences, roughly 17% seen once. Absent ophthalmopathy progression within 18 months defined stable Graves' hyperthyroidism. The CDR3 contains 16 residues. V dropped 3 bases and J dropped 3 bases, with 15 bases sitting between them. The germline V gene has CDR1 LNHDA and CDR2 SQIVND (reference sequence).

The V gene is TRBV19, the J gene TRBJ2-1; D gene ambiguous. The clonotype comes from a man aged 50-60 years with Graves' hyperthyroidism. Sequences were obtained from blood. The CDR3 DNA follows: TGTGCCAGTAGTATTGTTGCGTTCAACAGCTACAATGAGCAGTTCTTC. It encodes CASSIVAFNSYNEQFF.